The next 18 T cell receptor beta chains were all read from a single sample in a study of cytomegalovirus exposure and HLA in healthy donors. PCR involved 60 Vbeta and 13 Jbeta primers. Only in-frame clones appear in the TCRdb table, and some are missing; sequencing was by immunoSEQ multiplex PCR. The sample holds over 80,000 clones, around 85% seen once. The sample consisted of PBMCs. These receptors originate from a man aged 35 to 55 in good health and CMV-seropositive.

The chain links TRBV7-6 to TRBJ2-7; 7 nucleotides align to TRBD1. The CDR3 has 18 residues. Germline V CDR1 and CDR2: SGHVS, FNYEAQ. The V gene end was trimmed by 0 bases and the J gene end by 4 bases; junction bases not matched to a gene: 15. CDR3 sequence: CASSLALPGPGQIYEQYF. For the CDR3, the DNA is TGTGCCAGCAGCTTAGCGCTCCCTGGACCGGGACAGATATACGAGCAGTACTTC. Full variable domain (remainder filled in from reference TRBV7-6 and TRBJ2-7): GAGVSQSPRYKVTKRGQDVALRCDPISGHVSLYWYRQALGQGPEFLTYFNYEAQQDKSGLPNDRFSAERPEGSISTLTIQRTEQRDSAMYRCASSLALPGPGQIYEQYFGPGTRLTVT.

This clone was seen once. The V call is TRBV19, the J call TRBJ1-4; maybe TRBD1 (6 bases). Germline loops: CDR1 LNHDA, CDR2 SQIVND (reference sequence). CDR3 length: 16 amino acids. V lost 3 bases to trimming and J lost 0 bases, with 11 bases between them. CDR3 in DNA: TGTGCCAGTAGTATGGGGGCCGGAGCAACTAATGAAAAACTGTTTTTT. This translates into CASSMGAGATNEKLFF.

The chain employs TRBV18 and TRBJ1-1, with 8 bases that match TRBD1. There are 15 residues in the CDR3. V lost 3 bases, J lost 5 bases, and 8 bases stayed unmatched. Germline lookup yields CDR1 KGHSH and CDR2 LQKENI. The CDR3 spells CASSPRQGLETEAFF. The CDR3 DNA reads TGTGCCAGCTCACCCAGACAGGGGCTCGAGACTGAAGCTTTCTTT.

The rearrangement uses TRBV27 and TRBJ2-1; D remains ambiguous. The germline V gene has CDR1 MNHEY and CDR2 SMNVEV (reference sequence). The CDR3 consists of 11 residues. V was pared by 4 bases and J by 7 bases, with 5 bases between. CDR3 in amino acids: CASSSMNEQFF. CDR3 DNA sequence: TGTGCCAGCAGTTCAATGAATGAGCAGTTCTTC.

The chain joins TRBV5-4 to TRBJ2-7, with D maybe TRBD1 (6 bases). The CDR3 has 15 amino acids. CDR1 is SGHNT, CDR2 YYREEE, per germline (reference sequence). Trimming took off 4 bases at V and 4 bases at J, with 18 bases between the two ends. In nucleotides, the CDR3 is TGTGCCAGCAGCCAGAGGGACACCGGTGTGTACGAGCAGTACTTC. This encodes CASSQRDTGVYEQYF.

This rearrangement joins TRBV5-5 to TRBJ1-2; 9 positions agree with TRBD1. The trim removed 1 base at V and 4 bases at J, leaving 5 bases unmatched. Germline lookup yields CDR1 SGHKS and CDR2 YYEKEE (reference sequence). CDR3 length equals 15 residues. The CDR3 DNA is TGTGCCAGCAGCTTGCCGGGACAGGGAGCCTATGGCTACACCTTC. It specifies CASSLPGQGAYGYTF. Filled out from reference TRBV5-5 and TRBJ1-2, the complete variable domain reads DAGVTQSPTHLIKTRGQQVTLRCSPISGHKSVSWYQQVLGQGPQFIFQYYEKEERGRGNFPDRFSARQFPNYSSELNVNALLLGDSALYLCASSLPGQGAYGYTFGSGTRLTVV.

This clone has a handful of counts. CDR3 bases: TGTGCCAGTAGTACCGGGTCGTCCTCGATGAACACTGAAGCTTTCTTT. Protein sequence: CASSTGSSSMNTEAFF. The V call is TRBV19, the J call TRBJ1-1; no firm D call. There are 16 residues in the CDR3. With 4 bases removed from V and 0 bases from J, the gap between germline ends came to 15 bases. Germline V gene lookup returns CDR1 LNHDA and CDR2 SQIVND (reference sequence).

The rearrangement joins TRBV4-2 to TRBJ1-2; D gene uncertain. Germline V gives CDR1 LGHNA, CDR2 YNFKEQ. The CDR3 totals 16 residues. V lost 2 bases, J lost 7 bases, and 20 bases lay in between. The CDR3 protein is CASSQQSGTADSGYTF. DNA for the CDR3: TGTGCCAGCAGCCAACAAAGCGGCACAGCAGACTCTGGCTACACCTTC.

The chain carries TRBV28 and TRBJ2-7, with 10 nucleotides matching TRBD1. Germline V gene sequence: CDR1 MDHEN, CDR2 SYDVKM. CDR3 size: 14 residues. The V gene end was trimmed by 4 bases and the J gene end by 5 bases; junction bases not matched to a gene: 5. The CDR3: CASSSRDRGHEQYF. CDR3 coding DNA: TGTGCCAGCAGTTCTCGGGACAGGGGCCACGAGCAGTACTTC.

The CDR3 bases are TGTGCCAGCAGCGCCAGCTATGGCTACACCTTC. Translated, it gives CASSASYGYTF. The genes are TRBV5-5 and TRBJ1-2; D gene unclear. The CDR3 sequence is 11 residues long. The V end was cut by 4 bases, the J end by 4 bases, with 5 bases between. Germline V gene lookup returns CDR1 SGHKS and CDR2 YYEKEE (reference sequence).

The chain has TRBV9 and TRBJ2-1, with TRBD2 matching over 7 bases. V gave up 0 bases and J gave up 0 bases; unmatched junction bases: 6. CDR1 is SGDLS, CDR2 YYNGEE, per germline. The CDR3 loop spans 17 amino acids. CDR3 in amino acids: CASSVGGLAASYNEQFF. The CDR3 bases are TGTGCCAGCAGCGTAGGAGGTCTAGCGGCCTCCTACAATGAGCAGTTCTTC.

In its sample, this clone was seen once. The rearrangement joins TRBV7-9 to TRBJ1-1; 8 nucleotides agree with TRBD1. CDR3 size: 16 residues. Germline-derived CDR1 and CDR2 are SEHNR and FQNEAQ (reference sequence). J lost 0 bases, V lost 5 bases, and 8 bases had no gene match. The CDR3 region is CASSTGQGKMNTEAFF. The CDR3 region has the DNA TGTGCCAGCAGCACCGGACAGGGAAAAATGAACACTGAAGCTTTCTTT. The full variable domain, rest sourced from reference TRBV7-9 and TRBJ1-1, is DTGVSQNPRHKITKRGQNVTFRCDPISEHNRLYWYRQTLGQGPEFLTYFQNEAQLEKSRLLSDRFSAERPKGSFSTLEIQRTEQGDSAMYLCASSTGQGKMNTEAFFGQGTRLTVV.

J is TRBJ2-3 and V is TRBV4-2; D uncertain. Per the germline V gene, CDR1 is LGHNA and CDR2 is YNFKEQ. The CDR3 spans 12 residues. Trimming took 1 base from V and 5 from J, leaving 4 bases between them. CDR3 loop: CASSQGLDTQYF. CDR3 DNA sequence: TGTGCCAGCAGCCAAGGACTAGATACGCAGTATTTT.

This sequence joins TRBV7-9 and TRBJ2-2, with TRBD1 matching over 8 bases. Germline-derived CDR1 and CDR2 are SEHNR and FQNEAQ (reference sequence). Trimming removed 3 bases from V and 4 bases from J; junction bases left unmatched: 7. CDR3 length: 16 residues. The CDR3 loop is CASSFFFGQGTGELFF. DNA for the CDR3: TGTGCCAGCAGCTTCTTTTTTGGACAGGGCACCGGGGAGCTGTTTTTT.

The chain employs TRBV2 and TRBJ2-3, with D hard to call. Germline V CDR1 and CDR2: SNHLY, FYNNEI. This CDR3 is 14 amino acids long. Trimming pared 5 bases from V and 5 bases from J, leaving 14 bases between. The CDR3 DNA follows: TGTGCCAGCAGTCCTAACGGTGGTGGAGATACGCAGTATTTT. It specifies CASSPNGGGDTQYF.

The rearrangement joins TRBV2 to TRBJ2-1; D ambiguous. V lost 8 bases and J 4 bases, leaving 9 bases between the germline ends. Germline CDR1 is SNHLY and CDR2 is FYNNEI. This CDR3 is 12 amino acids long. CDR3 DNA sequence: TGTGCCAGCGTCCGACTGTACAATGAGCAGTTCTTC. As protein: CASVRLYNEQFF.

The CDR3 coding sequence is TGTGCCAGCAGTTTATACCCCCCGGGACAGGGTAACGGTTGGGGAAACACCATATATTTT. Its protein is CASSLYPPGQGNGWGNTIYF. The genes are TRBV27 and TRBJ1-3; 9 bases align to TRBD1. This CDR3 has 20 amino acids. V trimming: 1 base; J trimming: 4 bases; junction bases outside the gene matches: 17. Germline-derived CDR1 and CDR2 are MNHEY and SMNVEV (reference sequence).

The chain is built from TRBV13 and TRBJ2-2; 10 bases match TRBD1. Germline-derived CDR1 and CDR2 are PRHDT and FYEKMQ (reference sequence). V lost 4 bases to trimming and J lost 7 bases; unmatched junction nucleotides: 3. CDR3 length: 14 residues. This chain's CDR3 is CASSSTGGGGELFF. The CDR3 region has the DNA TGTGCCAGCAGCTCGACAGGGGGCGGCGGGGAGCTGTTTTTT.